This passage covers 13 T cell receptor beta chains from one sample sequenced in a study of blood T cell repertoires in COVID-19. Repertoires were generated with immunoSEQ multiplex PCR, while TCRdb's copy carries only in-frame clones and drops some. The profile shows roughly 240,000 clones, 83% of them singletons. The sequencing sample was made of PBMCs or T cells enriched from blood (not recorded which). These receptors all come from a middle-aged woman who had been exposed to COVID-19.

The chain has TRBV5-6 and TRBJ2-1; the match to TRBD1 covers 10 bases. Per germline, CDR1 SGHDT and CDR2 YYEEEE. J gave up 6 bases and V 2 bases, and 2 bases lay outside the gene matches. CDR3 length equals 14 residues. CDR3 region: CASSFGQGVNEQFF. CDR3 coding DNA: TGTGCCAGCAGCTTTGGACAGGGGGTCAATGAGCAGTTCTTC.

This chain uses TRBV14 with TRBJ2-3; tentatively, D is TRBD2 (6 bases). Trimming stripped 1 base from V and 3 bases from J, with 17 bases between. CDR1 is SGHDN and CDR2 is FVKESK in the germline V gene. The length of the CDR3 is 17 residues. DNA of the CDR3: TGTGCCAGCAGCCAAGGGAAGGGACTTTACTCGACAGATACGCAGTATTTT. Translation gives CASSQGKGLYSTDTQYF.

V usage is TRBV15 and J usage is TRBJ2-3, with a tentative D call TRBD1 (6 bases). This CDR3 has 13 amino acids. Trimming stripped 8 bases from V and 6 bases from J, with 15 bases between. CDR1 and CDR2 from the germline V gene are LNHNV and YYDKDF (reference sequence). The CDR3, as DNA: TGTGCCACCCGGTGGGGGCTGAAGGATACGCAGTATTTT. It is translated as CATRWGLKDTQYF.

The table lists this clone with a few counts. The V gene is TRBV6-2 or TRBV6-3, the J gene TRBJ1-1, with a weak D call TRBD1 (5 bases). Germline assignment: CDR1 MNHEY and CDR2 SVGEGT. V was trimmed by 2 bases and J by 1 base, leaving 8 bases between them. This CDR3 has 14 amino acids. This chain's CDR3 is CASSYDRPNTEAFF. The CDR3 DNA reads TGTGCCAGCAGTTACGACAGACCGAACACTGAAGCTTTCTTT.

Only one count was recorded for this clone. The chain carries TRBV13 and TRBJ2-6; TRBD2 matches at 11 bases. Germline CDR1 and CDR2: PRHDT and FYEKMQ (reference sequence). The trim removed 3 bases at V and 1 base at J, leaving 8 bases unmatched. The CDR3 is 19 amino acids. The chain's CDR3 is CASSFVSSGGISGANVLTF. CDR3 DNA: TGTGCCAGCAGCTTCGTTTCTAGCGGGGGGATTTCTGGGGCCAACGTCCTGACTTTC.

The chain couples TRBV13 to TRBJ1-2, with 7 bases aligning to TRBD1. This CDR3 has 16 amino acids. The junction had 15 bases not matched to a gene; V was cut back by 4 bases and J by 7 bases. Germline V gene data show CDR1 as PRHDT and CDR2 as FYEKMQ (reference sequence). The CDR3, as DNA: TGTGCCAGCAGCTGGGTATTTGGAGGGGGCGAAGTTGGCTACACCTTC. Protein sequence: CASSWVFGGGEVGYTF. Full variable domain (remainder filled in from reference TRBV13 and TRBJ1-2): AAGVIQSPRHLIKEKRETATLKCYPIPRHDTVYWYQQGPGQDPQFLISFYEKMQSDKGSIPDRFSAQQFSDYHSELNMSSLELGDSALYFCASSWVFGGGEVGYTFGSGTRLTVV.

The chain joins TRBV10-3 to TRBJ1-1, with TRBD1 identical over 8 bases. Per germline, CDR1 ENHRY and CDR2 SYGVKD. The V segment lost 6 bases and the J segment 10 bases; nucleotides outside the gene matches: 10. The CDR3 length is 13 residues. This chain's CDR3 is CAISGGQGGSAFF. The CDR3 region has the DNA TGTGCCATCAGCGGCGGACAGGGAGGGTCAGCTTTCTTT.

The rearrangement uses TRBV29-1 and TRBJ1-1, with a tentative D call TRBD1 (5 bases). Trimming removed 4 bases from V and 3 bases from J, with 15 bases in between. The germline V gene has CDR1 SQVTM and CDR2 ANQGSEA. The CDR3 is 14 residues long. The DNA of the CDR3 is TGCAGCGTTGTACTCCCAGGGAGGGACACTGAAGCTTTCTTT. Amino acids: CSVVLPGRDTEAFF.

V usage is TRBV3-1 (or the pseudogene TRBV3-2) and J usage is TRBJ1-2, with TRBD1 matching 9 bases. The CDR3 is 15 residues long. V dropped 1 base and J dropped 8; count of bases not matched to a gene: 8. Germline V gene lookup returns CDR1 LGHDT and CDR2 YNNKEL (reference sequence). CDR3 in amino acids: CASSQAATGGGGYTF. The CDR3 DNA reads TGTGCCAGCAGCCAAGCAGCGACAGGGGGTGGCGGCTACACCTTC.

The CDR3 spells CASSSVGSAPEQFF. CDR3 DNA: TGTGCCAGCAGTTCTGTGGGTAGCGCACCCGAGCAGTTCTTC. The chain is built from TRBV6-5 and TRBJ2-1, with D possibly TRBD2 on 5 matching bases. The germline gives CDR1 MNHEY, CDR2 SVGAGI. This CDR3 is built from 14 residues. V was clipped by 4 bases and J by 10 bases, with 17 bases between them.

The V and J genes are TRBV19 and TRBJ2-3, with D perhaps TRBD2 (6 bases). The germline V and J ends were trimmed by 6 bases and 1 base, with 17 bases remaining between them. The CDR3 runs to 16 residues. CDR1 LNHDA and CDR2 SQIVND come from the germline V gene (reference sequence). Written as DNA, the CDR3 is TGTGCCAGTAGCCAAGGGCAGCGGGCACGCACAGATACGCAGTATTTT. Translated: CASSQGQRARTDTQYF.

The chain links TRBV3-1 (or the pseudogene TRBV3-2) to TRBJ1-1; D unclear. Trimming cost V 0 bases and J 3 bases, with 14 bases left between them. The germline gives CDR1 LGHDT, CDR2 YNNKEL (reference sequence). The CDR3 covers 16 residues. CDR3 amino acids: CASSQDQLTQHTEAFF. The CDR3 DNA reads TGTGCCAGCAGCCAAGATCAACTAACACAACACACTGAAGCTTTCTTT.

V and J are TRBV7-2 and TRBJ2-3; 10 bases align to TRBD1. The CDR3 has 15 amino acids. Germline assignment: CDR1 SGHTA and CDR2 FQGNSA. V was pared by 5 bases and J by 1 base, with 3 bases of the junction left unmatched. CDR3 coding DNA: TGTGCCAGCAGCCAAGGGACAGGGGGCACAGATACGCAGTATTTT. Residues: CASSQGTGGTDTQYF.